Sequencing of this T cell receptor beta chain was carried out in a study of T cells after yellow fever vaccination. Via MiXCR, TCRdb re-called the 5' RACE reads, giving one row per CDR3 protein. Among 600,000 to 750,000 distinct CDR3 sequences, over 9% were seen once, and the ten largest hold 15%. This CDR3 spans 17 amino acids. V dropped 5 bases and J dropped 3; count of bases not matched to a gene: 8. Germline lookup yields CDR1 SGHTA and CDR2 FQGNSA. This clonotype was sampled from a man aged 25 to 40 who received the YFV17D yellow fever vaccine. This chain uses TRBV7-2 with TRBJ2-7, with 15 positions matching TRBD2. The sequences come from PBMCs, collected on the day of the yellow fever booster vaccination. CDR3 DNA sequence: TGTGCCAGCAGCCTACAGGGACTAGCGGGAGGACTCTACGAGCAGTACTTC. Encoded protein: CASSLQGLAGGLYEQYF. Full variable domain (rest looked up from reference TRBV7-2 and TRBJ2-7): GAGVSQSPSNKVTEKGKDVELRCDPISGHTALYWYRQSLGQGLEFLIYFQGNSAPDKSGLPSDRFSAERTGGSVSTLTIQRTQQEDSAVYLCASSLQGLAGGLYEQYFGPGTRLTVT.